This TCR beta chain stems from a study of blood T cell repertoires in COVID-19. Sequenced by immunoSEQ multiplex PCR; TCRdb stores in-frame clones only, minus some. The sample includes 300,000 to 450,000 clones, 75% to 90% of them seen just once. The length of the CDR3 is 16 residues. CDR1 is MNHEY, CDR2 SMNVEV, per germline (reference sequence). V was trimmed by 3 bases and J by 4 bases, leaving 15 bases between them. The chain employs TRBV27 and TRBJ2-2; no clear D gene. This clonotype originated in a man aged 18 to 30 who had recovered from COVID-19. The sample consisted of PBMCs or T cells enriched from blood (not recorded which). The CDR3 region is CASSFFALAPTGELFF. The DNA for the CDR3 is TGTGCCAGCAGTTTCTTTGCCCTGGCCCCCACCGGGGAGCTGTTTTTT.